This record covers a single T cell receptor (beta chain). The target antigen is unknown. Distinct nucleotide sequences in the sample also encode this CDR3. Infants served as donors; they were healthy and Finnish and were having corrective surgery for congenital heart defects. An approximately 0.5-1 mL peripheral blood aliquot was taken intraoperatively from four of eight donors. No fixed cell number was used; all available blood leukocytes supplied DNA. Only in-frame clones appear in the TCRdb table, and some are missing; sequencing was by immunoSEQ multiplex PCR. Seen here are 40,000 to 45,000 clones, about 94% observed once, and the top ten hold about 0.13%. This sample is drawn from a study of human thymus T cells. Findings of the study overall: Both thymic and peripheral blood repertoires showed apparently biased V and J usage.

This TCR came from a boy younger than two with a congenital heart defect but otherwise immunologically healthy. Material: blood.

Written as DNA, the CDR3 is TGTGCCAGCAGCTACGGAGGGGCCTACGAGCAGTACTTC. Amino acid sequence: CASSYGGAYEQYF. This chain connects TRBV5-4 to TRBJ2-7, with D perhaps TRBD2 (6 bases). Germline CDR1 and CDR2: SGHNT and YYREEE (reference sequence). The CDR3 has 13 amino acids. Trimming removed 3 bases at V and 2 bases at J, with 9 bases between.